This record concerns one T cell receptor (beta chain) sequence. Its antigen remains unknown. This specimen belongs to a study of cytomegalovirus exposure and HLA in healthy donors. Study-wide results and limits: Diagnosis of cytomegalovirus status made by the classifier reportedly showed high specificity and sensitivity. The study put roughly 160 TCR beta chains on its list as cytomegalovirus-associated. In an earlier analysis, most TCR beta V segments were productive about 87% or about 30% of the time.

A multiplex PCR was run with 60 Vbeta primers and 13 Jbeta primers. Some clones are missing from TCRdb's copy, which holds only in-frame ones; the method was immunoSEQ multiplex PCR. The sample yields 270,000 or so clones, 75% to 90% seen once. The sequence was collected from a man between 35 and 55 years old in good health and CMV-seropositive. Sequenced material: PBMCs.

CDR3 residues: CASSDDGQNTEAFF. The CDR3 region has the DNA TGTGCCAGCAGTGATGACGGACAGAACACTGAAGCTTTCTTT. This chain uses TRBV28 with TRBJ1-1, with D tentatively TRBD1 (5 bases). The germline V and J ends were trimmed by 5 bases and 1 base, with 11 bases remaining between them. The CDR3 covers 14 residues. CDR1 MDHEN and CDR2 SYDVKM come from the germline V gene.